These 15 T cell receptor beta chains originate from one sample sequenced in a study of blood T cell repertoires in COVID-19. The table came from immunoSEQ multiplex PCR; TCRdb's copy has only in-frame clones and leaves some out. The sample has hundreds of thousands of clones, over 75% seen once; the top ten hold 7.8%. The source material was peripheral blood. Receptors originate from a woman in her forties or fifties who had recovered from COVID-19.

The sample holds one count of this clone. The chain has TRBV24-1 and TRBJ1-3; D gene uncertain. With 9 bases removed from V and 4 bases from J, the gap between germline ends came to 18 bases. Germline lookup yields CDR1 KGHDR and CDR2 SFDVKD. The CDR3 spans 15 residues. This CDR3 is CATEGQSRSGNTIYF. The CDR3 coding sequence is TGTGCCACCGAGGGCCAATCCCGCTCCGGAAACACCATATATTTT.

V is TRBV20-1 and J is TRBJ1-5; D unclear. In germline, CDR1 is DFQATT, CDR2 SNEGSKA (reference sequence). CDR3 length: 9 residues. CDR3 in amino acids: CREELAQHF. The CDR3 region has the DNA TGCAGAGAAGAGCTAGCCCAGCATTTT.

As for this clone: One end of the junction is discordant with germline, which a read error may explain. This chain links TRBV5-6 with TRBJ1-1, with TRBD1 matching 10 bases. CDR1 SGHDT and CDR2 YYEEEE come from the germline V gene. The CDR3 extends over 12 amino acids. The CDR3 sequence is CASSPGGTGDLF. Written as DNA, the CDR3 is TGTGCCAGCAGCCCGGGAGGGACAGGGGATCTCTTT.

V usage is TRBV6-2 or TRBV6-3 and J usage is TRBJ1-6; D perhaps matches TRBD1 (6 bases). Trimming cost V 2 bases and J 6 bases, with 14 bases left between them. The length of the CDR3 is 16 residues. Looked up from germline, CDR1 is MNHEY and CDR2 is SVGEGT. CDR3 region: CASSYRNADSNSPLHF. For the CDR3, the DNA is TGTGCCAGCAGTTACCGGAATGCGGACAGTAATTCACCCCTCCACTTT.

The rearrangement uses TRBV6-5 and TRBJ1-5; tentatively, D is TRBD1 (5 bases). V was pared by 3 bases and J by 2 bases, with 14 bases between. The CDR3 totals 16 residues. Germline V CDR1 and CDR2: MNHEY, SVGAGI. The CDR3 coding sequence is TGTGCCAGCAGTTATACCAGGGTTACGGGCAATCAGCCCCAGCATTTT. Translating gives CASSYTRVTGNQPQHF.

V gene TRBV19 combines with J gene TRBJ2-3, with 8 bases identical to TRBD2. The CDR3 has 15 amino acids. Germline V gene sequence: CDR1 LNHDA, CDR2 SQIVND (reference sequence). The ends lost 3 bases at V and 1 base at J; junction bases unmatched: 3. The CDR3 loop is CASSISGGGTDTQYF. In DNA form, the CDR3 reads TGTGCCAGTAGTATCTCCGGGGGGGGCACAGATACGCAGTATTTT.

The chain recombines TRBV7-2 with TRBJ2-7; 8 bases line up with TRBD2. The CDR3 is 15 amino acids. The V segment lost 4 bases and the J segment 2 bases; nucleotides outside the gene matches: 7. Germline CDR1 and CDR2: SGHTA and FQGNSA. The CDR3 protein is CASSYNGGAAYEQYF. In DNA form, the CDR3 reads TGTGCCAGCAGCTACAACGGGGGGGCCGCCTACGAGCAGTACTTC.

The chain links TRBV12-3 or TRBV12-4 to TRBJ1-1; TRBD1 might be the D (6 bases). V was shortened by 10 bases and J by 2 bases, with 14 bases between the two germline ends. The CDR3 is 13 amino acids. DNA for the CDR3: TGTGCCACCTCGGAACAGGGAAACACTGAAGCTTTCTTT. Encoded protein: CATSEQGNTEAFF.

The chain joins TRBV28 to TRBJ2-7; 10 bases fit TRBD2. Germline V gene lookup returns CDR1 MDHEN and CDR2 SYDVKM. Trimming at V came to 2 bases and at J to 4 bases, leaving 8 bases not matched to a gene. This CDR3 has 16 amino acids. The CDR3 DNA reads TGTGCCAGCAGTTTAGTTCAAGGACTAGCGGCGTACGAGCAGTACTTC. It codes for CASSLVQGLAAYEQYF.

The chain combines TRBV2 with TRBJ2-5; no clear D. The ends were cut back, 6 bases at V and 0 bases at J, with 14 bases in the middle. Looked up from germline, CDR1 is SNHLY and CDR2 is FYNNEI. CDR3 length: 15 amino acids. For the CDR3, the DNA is TGTGCCAGCAGGCCAGAGGAGTGGGACCAAGAGACCCAGTACTTC. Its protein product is CASRPEEWDQETQYF. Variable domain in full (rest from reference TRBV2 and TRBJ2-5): EPEVTQTPSHQVTQMGQEVILRCVPISNHLYFYWYRQILGQKVEFLVSFYNNEISEKSEIFDDQFSVERPDGSNFTLKIRSTKLEDSAMYFCASRPEEWDQETQYFGPGTRLLVL.

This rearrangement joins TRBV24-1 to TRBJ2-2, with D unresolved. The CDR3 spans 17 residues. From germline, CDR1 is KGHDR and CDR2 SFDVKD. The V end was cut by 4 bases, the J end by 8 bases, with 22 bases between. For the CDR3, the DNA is TGTGCCACCAGTGACCCAAGCTATGTTAAGTCTTTTGGGGAGCTGTTTTTT. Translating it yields CATSDPSYVKSFGELFF.

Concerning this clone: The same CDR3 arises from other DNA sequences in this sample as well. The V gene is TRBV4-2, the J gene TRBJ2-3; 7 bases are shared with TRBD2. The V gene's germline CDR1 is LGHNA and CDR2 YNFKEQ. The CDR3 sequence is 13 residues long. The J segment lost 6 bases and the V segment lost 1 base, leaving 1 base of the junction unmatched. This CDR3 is CASSQGLADTQYF. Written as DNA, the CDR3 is TGTGCCAGCAGCCAAGGACTAGCCGATACGCAGTATTTT.

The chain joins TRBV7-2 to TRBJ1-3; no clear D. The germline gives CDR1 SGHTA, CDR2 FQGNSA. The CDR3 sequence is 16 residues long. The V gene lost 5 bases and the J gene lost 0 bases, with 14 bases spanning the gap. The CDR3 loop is CASSPIGGVSGNTIYF. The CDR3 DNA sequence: TGTGCCAGCAGCCCTATCGGCGGGGTCTCTGGAAACACCATATATTTT.

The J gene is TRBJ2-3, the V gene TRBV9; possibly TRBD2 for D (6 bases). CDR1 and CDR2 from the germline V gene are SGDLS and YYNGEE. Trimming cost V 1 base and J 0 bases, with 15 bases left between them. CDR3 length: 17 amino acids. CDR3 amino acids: CASSVSLTGLSTDTQYF. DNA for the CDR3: TGTGCCAGCAGCGTATCCCTGACGGGACTTAGCACAGATACGCAGTATTTT.

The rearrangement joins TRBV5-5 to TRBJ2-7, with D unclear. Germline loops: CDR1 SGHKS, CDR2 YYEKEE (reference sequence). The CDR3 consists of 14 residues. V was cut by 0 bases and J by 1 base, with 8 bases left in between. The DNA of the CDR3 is TGTGCCAGCAGCTTGGGACTGGAATCCTACGAGCAGTACTTC. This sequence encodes CASSLGLESYEQYF.